This T cell receptor beta chain was sequenced during a study of response to subunit inactivated influenza vaccine. This CDR3 spans 15 amino acids. The germline CDR1 and CDR2 sequences are SGHRS and YFSETQ. V lost 2 bases to trimming and J lost 5 bases; unmatched junction nucleotides: 6. TCRdb re-analysed the RT-PCR reads in MiXCR, keeping a single row per CDR3 protein. The repertoire holds about 540,000 distinct CDR3 sequences, with around a quarter as singletons. This clonotype occurred a few times. In addition, the sample was reused for a study of T cells expressing NK-cell markers. That report adds: Researchers built TCR beta cDNA using 5'RACE template switching with UMIs. The TCR beta repertoires originated in sorted CD3+CD56+NKG2C+, CD3+CD56+NKG2C- and CD3+CD56-NKG2C+ T cells. A handful of donors had dominant NKG2C+ clonotypes that comprised about 1.0-7.5% of their CD8+ T cells. HCMV specificity of the expanded NKG2C+ T cell clones stayed unclear.

The material sequenced was CD4+ T cells sorted from PBMCs, taken 12 days after vaccination. The chain combines TRBV5-1 with TRBJ2-1; TRBD1 agrees at 8 bases. This sequence originates from a man between 45 and 60 years old who received an inactivated influenza vaccine. The CDR3 DNA follows: TGCGCCAGCAGCTTAGACAGGGGAAGCAACAATGAGCAGTTCTTC. Amino acid sequence: CASSLDRGSNNEQFF.